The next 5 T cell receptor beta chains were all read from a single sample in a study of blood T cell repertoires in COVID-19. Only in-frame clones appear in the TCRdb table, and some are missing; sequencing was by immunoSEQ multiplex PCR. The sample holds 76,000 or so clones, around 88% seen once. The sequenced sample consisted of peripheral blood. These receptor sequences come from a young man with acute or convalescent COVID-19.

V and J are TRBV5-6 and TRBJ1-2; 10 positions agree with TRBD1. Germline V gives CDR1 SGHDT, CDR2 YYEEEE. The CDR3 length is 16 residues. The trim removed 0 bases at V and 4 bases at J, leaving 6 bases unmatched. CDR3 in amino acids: CASSLGAGTGVYGYTF. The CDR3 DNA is TGTGCCAGCAGCTTGGGAGCAGGGACAGGGGTCTATGGCTACACCTTC.

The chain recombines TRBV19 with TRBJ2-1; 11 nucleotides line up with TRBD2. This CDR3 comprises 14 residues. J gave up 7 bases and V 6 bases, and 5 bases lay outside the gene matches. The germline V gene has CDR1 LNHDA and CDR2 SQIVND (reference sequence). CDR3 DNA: TGTGCCAGTAGCCGACTAGCGGGAAGGAATGAGCAGTTCTTC. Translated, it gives CASSRLAGRNEQFF.

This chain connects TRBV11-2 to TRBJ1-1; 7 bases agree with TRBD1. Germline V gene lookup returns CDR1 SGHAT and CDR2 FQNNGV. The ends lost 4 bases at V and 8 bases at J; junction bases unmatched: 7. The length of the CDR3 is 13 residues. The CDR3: CASSSRGRGEAFF. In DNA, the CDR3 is TGTGCCAGCAGCTCCCGGGGCAGGGGGGAAGCTTTCTTT.

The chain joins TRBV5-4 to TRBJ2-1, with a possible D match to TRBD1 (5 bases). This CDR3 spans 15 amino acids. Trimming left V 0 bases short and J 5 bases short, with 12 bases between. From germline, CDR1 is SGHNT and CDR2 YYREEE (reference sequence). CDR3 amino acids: CASSLVTTGNNEQFF. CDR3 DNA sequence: TGTGCCAGCAGCTTGGTAACCACAGGAAACAATGAGCAGTTCTTC.

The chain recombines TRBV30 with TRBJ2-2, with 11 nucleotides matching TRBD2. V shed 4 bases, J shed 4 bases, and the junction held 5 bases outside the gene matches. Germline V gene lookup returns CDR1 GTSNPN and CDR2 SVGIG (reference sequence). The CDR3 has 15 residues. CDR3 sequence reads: CAWKRLAGCTGELFF. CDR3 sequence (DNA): TGTGCCTGGAAAAGACTAGCGGGGTGCACCGGGGAGCTGTTTTTT.